This TCR beta chain was identified during a study of response to subunit inactivated influenza vaccine. CDR1 and CDR2 from the germline V gene are MDHEN and SYDVKM. V lost 7 bases and J lost 3; bases outside the gene matches: 10. The CDR3 runs 15 residues. TCRdb recomputed calls from the RT-PCR reads with MiXCR, one row per CDR3 protein. The sample has some 640,000 distinct CDR3 sequences; approximately 15% are singletons. V usage is TRBV28 and J usage is TRBJ2-7; TRBD2 agrees at 9 bases. Sequenced here: PBMCs from blood, sampled around two weeks before vaccination. This TCR derives from a man in his fifties or sixties who received an inactivated influenza vaccine. The CDR3, as DNA: TGTGCCAGCACGTCCTTAACGACTAGCGGCTACGAGCAGTACTTC. Amino acid sequence: CASTSLTTSGYEQYF.